This T cell receptor (beta chain) is from a study of T cell changes during pregnancy in multiple sclerosis. Repertoires were generated with immunoSEQ multiplex PCR, while TCRdb's copy carries only in-frame clones and drops some. The sample has approximately 73,000 clones, around nine tenths seen once; the top ten hold roughly 0.21%. Trimming removed 5 bases from V and 0 bases from J; junction bases left unmatched: 4. In germline, CDR1 is KGHSH, CDR2 LQKENI. The CDR3 extends over 15 amino acids. This clone has a handful of counts. V usage is TRBV18 and J usage is TRBJ2-7, with 10 bases aligning to TRBD1. The sample consisted of CD4+ T cells from peripheral blood mononuclear cells, taken before pregnancy. The sequence came from a female donor with multiple sclerosis, enrolled in a pregnancy study. The CDR3 is CASSSGQGHSYEQYF. For the CDR3, the DNA is TGTGCCAGCTCATCGGGACAGGGGCACTCCTACGAGCAGTACTTC.